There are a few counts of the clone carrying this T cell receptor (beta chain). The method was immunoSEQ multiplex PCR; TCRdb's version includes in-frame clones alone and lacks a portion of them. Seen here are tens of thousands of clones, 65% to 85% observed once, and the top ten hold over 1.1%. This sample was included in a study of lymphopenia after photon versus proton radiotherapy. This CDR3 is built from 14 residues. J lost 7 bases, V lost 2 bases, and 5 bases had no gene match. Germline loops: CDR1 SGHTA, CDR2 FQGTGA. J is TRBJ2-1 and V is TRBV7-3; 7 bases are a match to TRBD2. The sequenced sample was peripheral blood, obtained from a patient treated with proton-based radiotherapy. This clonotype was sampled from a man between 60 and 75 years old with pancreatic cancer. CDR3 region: CASSLVGGPNEQFF. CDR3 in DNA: TGTGCCAGCAGCTTAGTGGGAGGGCCGAATGAGCAGTTCTTC.